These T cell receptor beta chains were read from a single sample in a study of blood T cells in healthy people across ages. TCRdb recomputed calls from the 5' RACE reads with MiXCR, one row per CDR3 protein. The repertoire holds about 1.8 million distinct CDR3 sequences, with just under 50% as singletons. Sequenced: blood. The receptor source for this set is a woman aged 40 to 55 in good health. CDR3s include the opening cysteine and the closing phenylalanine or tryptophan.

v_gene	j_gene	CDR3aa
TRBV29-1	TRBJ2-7	CSVRGQGVYEQYF
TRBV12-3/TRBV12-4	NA	CASSLRSGVPGETQYF
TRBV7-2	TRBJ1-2	CASSLAPDRLFGYTF
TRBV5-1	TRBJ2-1	CASSGQGWDEQFF
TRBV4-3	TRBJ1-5	CASSQRTVDQPQHF
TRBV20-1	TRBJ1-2	CSARDRLAGRGYTF
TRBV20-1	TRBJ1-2	CSAPSGRGGYGYTF
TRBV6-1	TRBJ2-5	CASSEGAAQETQYF
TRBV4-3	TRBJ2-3	CASSQLVSTDAQYF
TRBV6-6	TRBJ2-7	CVSRESSYEQYF
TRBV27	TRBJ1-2	CASLDRGTAGYTF
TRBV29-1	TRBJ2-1	CSVEDQAPYNEQFF
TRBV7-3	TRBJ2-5	CASSLGTSNQETQYF
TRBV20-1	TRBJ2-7	CSAKNTLAGFAYEQYF
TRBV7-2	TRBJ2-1	CASSLPSSGGKNEQFF
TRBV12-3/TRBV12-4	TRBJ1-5	CASSSVVGQNQPQHF
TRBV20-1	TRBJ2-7	CSARVTTGSRYEQYF
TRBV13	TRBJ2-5	CASSLGTTRAEYF
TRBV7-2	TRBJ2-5	CASSLDRLETQYF
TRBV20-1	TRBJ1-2	CSASEGGRSYGYTF
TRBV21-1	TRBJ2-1	CASSNLGRQVSNEQFF
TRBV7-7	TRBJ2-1	CASSRSGYRNNNEQFF
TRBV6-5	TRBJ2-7	CASRPWTAYEQYF
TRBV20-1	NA	CSARKAGGTKNIQYF
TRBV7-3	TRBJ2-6	CASSPRSVVGANVLTF
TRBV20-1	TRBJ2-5	CSARGISGLAGETQYF
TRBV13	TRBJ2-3	CPSSPLAESTDTQYF
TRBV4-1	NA	CASSQEGARKTQYF
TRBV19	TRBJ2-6	CASSMETGGGGANVLTF
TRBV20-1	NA	CSARHGGQETQYF
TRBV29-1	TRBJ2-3	CSAGQGGGSSTDTQYF
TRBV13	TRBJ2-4	CASSLRGRGLNIQYF
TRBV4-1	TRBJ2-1	CASSQALYAPGSDEQFF
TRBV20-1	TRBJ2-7	CSATLAGGVYEQYF
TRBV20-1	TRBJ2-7	CSARDIGPYNEQYF
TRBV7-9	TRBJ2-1	CASRTTGLAGFNEQFF
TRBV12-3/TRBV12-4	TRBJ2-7	CASSFGQFNEQYF
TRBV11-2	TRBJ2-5	CASNPGGEETQYF
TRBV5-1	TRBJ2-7	CASSLAGLAGAYNEQYF
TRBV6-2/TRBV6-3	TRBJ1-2	CASTLQGAAGYGYTF
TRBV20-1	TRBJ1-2	CSARDIGELANYGYTF
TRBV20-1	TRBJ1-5	CSARDFRWEQENQPQHF
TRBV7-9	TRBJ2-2	CASSPPPYRGPHRELFF
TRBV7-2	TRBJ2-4	CASSPSGTSGGGGNIQYF